This T cell receptor (beta chain) was sequenced in a study of regulatory T cells in long-lasting Graves disease. This clonotype showed up many times. The time point was: newly diagnosed GD, antithyroid drugs for less than 3 months. Researchers made the TCR library from RNA that was extracted from PBMCs. Germline CDR1 MDHEN, CDR2 SYDVKM. The CDR3 sequence is 13 residues long. The ends lost 5 bases at V and 5 bases at J; junction bases unmatched: 4. According to the study, TCR beta libraries were built with iRepertoire HTBI primers and CDR3-region Arm-PCR. One entry per CDR3 protein, called by TCRdb with MiXCR from the multiplex PCR reads. The sample has 350,000 to 550,000 distinct CDR3 sequences, roughly 15% seen once; the top ten hold approximately 17%. Another study also made use of these data, one on T cells in Graves' hyperthyroidism and ophthalmopathy.

The chain couples TRBV28 to TRBJ1-2; 8 nucleotides match TRBD1. This clonotype originated in a woman aged 50 to 65 with Graves disease. Sequenced material: peripheral blood mononuclear cells (PBMCs), taken at new diagnosis, from a patient treated with antithyroid drugs. CDR3 residues: CASSPGQVYGYTF. The DNA for the CDR3 is TGTGCCAGCAGTCCGGGACAGGTTTATGGCTACACCTTC.